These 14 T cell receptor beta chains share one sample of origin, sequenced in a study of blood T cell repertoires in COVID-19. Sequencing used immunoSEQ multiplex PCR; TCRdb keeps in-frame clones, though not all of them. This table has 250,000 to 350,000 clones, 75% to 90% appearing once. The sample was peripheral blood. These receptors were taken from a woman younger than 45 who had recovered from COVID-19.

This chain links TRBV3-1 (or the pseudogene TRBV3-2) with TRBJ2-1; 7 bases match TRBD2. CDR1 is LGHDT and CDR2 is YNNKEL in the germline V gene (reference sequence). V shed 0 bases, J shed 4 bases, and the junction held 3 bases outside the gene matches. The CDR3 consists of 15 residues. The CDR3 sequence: CASSQEAGRYNEQFF. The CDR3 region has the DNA TGTGCCAGCAGCCAAGAAGCGGGAAGATACAATGAGCAGTTCTTC.

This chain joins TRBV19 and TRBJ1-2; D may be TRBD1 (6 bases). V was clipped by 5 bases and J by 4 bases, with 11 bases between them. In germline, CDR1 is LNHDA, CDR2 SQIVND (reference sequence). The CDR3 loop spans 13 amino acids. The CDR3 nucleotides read TGTGCCAGTAGTGCGACAGGAAGCTATGGCTACACCTTC. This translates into CASSATGSYGYTF.

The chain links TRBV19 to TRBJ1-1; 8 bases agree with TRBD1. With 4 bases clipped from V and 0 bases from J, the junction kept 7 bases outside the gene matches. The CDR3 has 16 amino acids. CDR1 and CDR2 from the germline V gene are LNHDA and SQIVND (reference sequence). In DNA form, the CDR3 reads TGTGCCAGTAGTAGGGTGGGGACAGGACTGAACACTGAAGCTTTCTTT. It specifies CASSRVGTGLNTEAFF.

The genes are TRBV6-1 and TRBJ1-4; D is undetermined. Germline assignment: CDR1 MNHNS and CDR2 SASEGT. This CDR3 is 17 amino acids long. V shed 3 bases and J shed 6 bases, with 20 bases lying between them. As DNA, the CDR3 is TGTGCCAGCAGTGACAAATTTACGAGGCATTCGTATGAAAAACTGTTTTTT. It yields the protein CASSDKFTRHSYEKLFF.

For the CDR3, the DNA is TGTGCCAGCAGTTACTCGACTCCGGGGGGGGGATACGAGCAGTACTTC. Amino acid sequence: CASSYSTPGGGYEQYF. The chain employs TRBV6-5 and TRBJ2-7, with 8 positions matching TRBD2. V shed 0 bases and J 4 bases; nucleotides not matched to a gene: 8. Germline CDR1 is MNHEY and CDR2 is SVGAGI. The CDR3 is made up of 16 amino acids.

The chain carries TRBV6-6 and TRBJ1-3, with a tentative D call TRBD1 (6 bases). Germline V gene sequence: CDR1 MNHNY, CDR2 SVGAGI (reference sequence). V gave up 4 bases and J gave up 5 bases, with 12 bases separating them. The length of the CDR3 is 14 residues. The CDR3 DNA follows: TGTGCCAGCAGTTTCAGGGGTCGGCGAAACACCATATATTTT. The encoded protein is CASSFRGRRNTIYF.

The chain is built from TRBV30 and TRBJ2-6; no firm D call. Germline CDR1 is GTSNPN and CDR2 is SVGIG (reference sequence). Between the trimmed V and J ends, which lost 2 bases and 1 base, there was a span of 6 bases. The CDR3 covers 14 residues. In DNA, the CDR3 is TGTGCCTGGAGTCACAGTTCTGGGGCCAACGTCCTGACTTTC. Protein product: CAWSHSSGANVLTF.

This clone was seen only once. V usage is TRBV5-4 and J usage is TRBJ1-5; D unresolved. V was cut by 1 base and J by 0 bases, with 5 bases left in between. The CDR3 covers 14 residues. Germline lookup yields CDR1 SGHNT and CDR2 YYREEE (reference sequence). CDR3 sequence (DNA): TGTGCCAGCAGCTTGATGAGTAGCAATCAGCCCCAGCATTTT. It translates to CASSLMSSNQPQHF.

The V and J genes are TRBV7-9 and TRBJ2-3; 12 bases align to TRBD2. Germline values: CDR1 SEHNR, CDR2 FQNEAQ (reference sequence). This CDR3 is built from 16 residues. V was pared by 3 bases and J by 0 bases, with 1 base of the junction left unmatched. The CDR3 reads CASSFGTSGSTDTQYF. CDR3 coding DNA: TGTGCCAGCAGCTTTGGGACTAGCGGGAGCACAGATACGCAGTATTTT.

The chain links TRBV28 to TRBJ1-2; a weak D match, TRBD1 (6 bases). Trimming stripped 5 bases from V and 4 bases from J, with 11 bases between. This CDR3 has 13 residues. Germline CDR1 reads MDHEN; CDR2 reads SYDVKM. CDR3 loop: CASSQGKIYGYTF. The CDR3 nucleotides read TGTGCCAGCAGTCAGGGGAAAATCTATGGCTACACCTTC.

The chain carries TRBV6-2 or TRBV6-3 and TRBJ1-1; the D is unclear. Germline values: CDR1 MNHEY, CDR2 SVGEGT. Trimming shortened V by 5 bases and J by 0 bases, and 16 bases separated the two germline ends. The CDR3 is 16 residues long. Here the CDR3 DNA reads TGTGCCAGCAGTACCACGCGCACGAGGATGAACACTGAAGCTTTCTTT. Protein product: CASSTTRTRMNTEAFF.

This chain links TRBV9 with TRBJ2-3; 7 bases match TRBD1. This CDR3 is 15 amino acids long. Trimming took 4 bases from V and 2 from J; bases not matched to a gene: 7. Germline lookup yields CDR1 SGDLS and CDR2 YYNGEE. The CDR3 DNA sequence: TGTGCCAGCAGCCCCACAGGGGTGTCCACAGATACGCAGTATTTT. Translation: CASSPTGVSTDTQYF.

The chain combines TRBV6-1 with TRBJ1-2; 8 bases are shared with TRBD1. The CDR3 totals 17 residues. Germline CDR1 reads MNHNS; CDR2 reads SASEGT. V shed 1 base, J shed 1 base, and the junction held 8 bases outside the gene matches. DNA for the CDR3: TGTGCCAGCAGTGAAGACACAGGGGGGGCCTATAACTATGGCTACACCTTC. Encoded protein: CASSEDTGGAYNYGYTF.

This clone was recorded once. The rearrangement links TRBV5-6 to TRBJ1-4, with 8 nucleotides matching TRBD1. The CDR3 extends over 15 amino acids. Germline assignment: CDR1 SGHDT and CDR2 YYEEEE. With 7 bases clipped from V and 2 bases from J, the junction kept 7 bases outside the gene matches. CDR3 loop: CASCQGARTNEKLFF. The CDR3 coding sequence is TGTGCCAGCTGCCAGGGGGCGCGGACTAATGAAAAACTGTTTTTT.